These 13 T cell receptor beta chains originate from one sample sequenced in a study of blood T cell repertoires in COVID-19. Sequencing was performed with immunoSEQ multiplex PCR; in TCRdb, only in-frame clones are kept and a portion is missing. The profile covers about 36,000 clones, with almost 90% appearing a single time and less than 30% taken by the ten largest. Sequencing input: peripheral blood. Receptors were obtained from a man between 60 and 70 years old with active or convalescent COVID-19.

The V gene is TRBV13, the J gene TRBJ1-1; D is perhaps TRBD1 (5 bases). The V gene's germline CDR1 is PRHDT and CDR2 FYEKMQ (reference sequence). V was cut by 0 bases and J by 2 bases, with 10 bases left in between. The CDR3 extends over 15 amino acids. The CDR3 protein is CASSLGGGRNTEAFF. For the CDR3, the DNA is TGTGCCAGCAGCTTAGGCGGGGGGAGAAACACTGAAGCTTTCTTT. Combining the CDR3 with reference TRBV13 and TRBJ1-1 gives the whole variable domain AAGVIQSPRHLIKEKRETATLKCYPIPRHDTVYWYQQGPGQDPQFLISFYEKMQSDKGSIPDRFSAQQFSDYHSELNMSSLELGDSALYFCASSLGGGRNTEAFFGQGTRLTVV.

This chain connects TRBV6-6 to TRBJ2-1; 12 bases are shared with TRBD2. This CDR3 comprises 13 residues. Germline loops: CDR1 MNHNY, CDR2 SVGAGI (reference sequence). V was clipped by 7 bases and J by 9 bases; unmatched bases: 4. The CDR3 DNA follows: TGTGCCAGCAAAGGACTAGCGGGAATTGAGCAGTTCTTC. Protein product: CASKGLAGIEQFF.

The chain combines TRBV3-1 (or the pseudogene TRBV3-2) with TRBJ2-1; weak D call: TRBD2 (6 bases). The CDR3 sequence is 17 residues long. Germline CDR1 reads LGHDT; CDR2 reads YNNKEL (reference sequence). Trimming stripped 2 bases from V and 4 bases from J, with 18 bases between. This CDR3 reads CASSQRRPGGVYNEQFF. CDR3 sequence (DNA): TGTGCCAGCAGCCAACGTCGACCAGGCGGGGTATACAATGAGCAGTTCTTC.

This rearrangement joins TRBV3-1 (or the pseudogene TRBV3-2) to TRBJ2-4; perhaps TRBD2 as D (5 bases). Germline V lookup: CDR1 LGHDT, CDR2 YNNKEL (reference sequence). Trimming took 1 base from V and 15 from J, leaving 10 bases between them. The CDR3 loop spans 11 amino acids. Here the CDR3 reads CASSQGPSRYF. CDR3 nucleotides: TGTGCCAGCAGCCAAGGCCCTAGCAGGTACTTC.

This chain joins TRBV5-1 and TRBJ2-1; TRBD2 is a possible D gene (5 bases). Germline V CDR1 and CDR2: SGHRS, YFSETQ. This CDR3 is 14 amino acids long. V was pared by 0 bases and J by 7 bases, with 11 bases between. The CDR3 sequence is CASSLGGPGNEQFF. CDR3 nucleotide sequence: TGCGCCAGCAGCTTGGGAGGGCCGGGGAATGAGCAGTTCTTC.

In this sample, this clone turned up a few times. The chain joins TRBV20-1 to TRBJ2-7, with 8 bases aligning to TRBD2. The CDR3 loop spans 15 amino acids. The V segment lost 3 bases and the J segment 2 bases; nucleotides outside the gene matches: 9. CDR1 is DFQATT and CDR2 is SNEGSKA in the germline V gene (reference sequence). CDR3 in amino acids: CSASDSGKFTYEQYF. The CDR3 region has the DNA TGCAGTGCTAGTGATAGCGGGAAGTTTACCTACGAGCAGTACTTC.

V gene TRBV28 combines with J gene TRBJ2-3, with D uncertain. Germline V gives CDR1 MDHEN, CDR2 SYDVKM. V was clipped by 8 bases and J by 2 bases, with 11 bases between them. The CDR3 contains 13 residues. CDR3 protein: CASWSGDTDTQYF. In nucleotides, the CDR3 is TGTGCCAGCTGGTCCGGTGACACAGATACGCAGTATTTT.

The V gene is TRBV5-1, the J gene TRBJ2-7; possibly TRBD2 for D (5 bases). This CDR3 has 13 amino acids. Germline V CDR1 and CDR2: SGHRS, YFSETQ. V gave up 3 bases and J gave up 2 bases, with 9 bases separating them. The CDR3 region is CASSWAGAYEQYF. The CDR3 DNA reads TGCGCCAGCAGCTGGGCCGGGGCCTACGAGCAGTACTTC.

This chain joins TRBV5-1 and TRBJ2-1, with 9 bases identical to TRBD1. This CDR3 comprises 21 residues. V was clipped by 2 bases and J by 1 base; unmatched bases: 19. The germline V gene has CDR1 SGHRS and CDR2 YFSETQ. DNA for the CDR3: TGCGCCAGCAGCTTCCCTTCAGACGGACAGGGGAGCATAGGGTCCTACAATGAGCAGTTCTTC. Encoded protein: CASSFPSDGQGSIGSYNEQFF.

The rearrangement links TRBV7-3 to TRBJ2-7; D gene ambiguous. Per germline, CDR1 SGHTA and CDR2 FQGTGA. V shed 3 bases and J shed 2 bases, with 8 bases lying between them. This CDR3 is 13 amino acids long. CDR3 sequence (DNA): TGTGCCAGCAGCTTTGGGCAGACCTACGAGCAGTACTTC. Amino acids: CASSFGQTYEQYF. Combining the CDR3 with reference TRBV7-3 and TRBJ2-7 gives the whole variable domain GAGVSQTPSNKVTEKGKYVELRCDPISGHTALYWYRQSLGQGPEFLIYFQGTGAADDSGLPNDRFFAVRPEGSVSTLKIQRTERGDSAVYLCASSFGQTYEQYFGPGTRLTVT.

The CDR3 region is CASSQGLGETQYF. The CDR3 region has the DNA TGCGCCAGCAGTCAGGGGTTGGGAGAGACCCAGTACTTC. The chain couples TRBV10-2 to TRBJ2-5; possible D gene TRBD1, 6 bases. V lost 5 bases, J lost 4 bases, and 11 bases lay in between. CDR1 and CDR2 (germline): WSHSY, SAAADI. This CDR3 region has 13 residues.

V gene TRBV27 combines with J gene TRBJ2-1; possible D gene TRBD2, 6 bases. The CDR3 totals 15 residues. Per germline, CDR1 MNHEY and CDR2 SMNVEV (reference sequence). Between the trimmed V and J ends, which lost 6 bases and 2 bases, there was a span of 14 bases. CDR3 sequence: CASSRLGNTYNEQFF. The CDR3 DNA is TGTGCCAGCAGCCGACTAGGAAATACCTACAATGAGCAGTTCTTC.

V and J are TRBV7-9 and TRBJ2-2; 8 bases are shared with TRBD2. Germline assignment: CDR1 SEHNR and CDR2 FQNEAQ (reference sequence). The V segment lost 2 bases and the J segment 5 bases; nucleotides outside the gene matches: 4. The CDR3 has 15 residues. The CDR3 region is CASSLITSGTGELFF. CDR3 nucleotides: TGTGCCAGCAGCTTAATTACTAGCGGAACCGGGGAGCTGTTTTTT.